Listed here is a single TCR beta chain. Its antigen target is currently unknown. Per-base quality was not reported, and no clone a single base away is much larger than it. The cysteine opens and the phenylalanine closes a CDR3 of 13 amino acids. The read is trimmed to its CDR3 DNA, 39 bases read in frame from base 1. V lost 8 bases and J lost 7 bases, and the count of bases not matched to a germline gene is 13. CDR1 and CDR2 are read off the germline V gene as SQVTM and ANQGSEA. The sample originates from a study of regulatory T cells in long-lasting Graves disease (dated by TCRdb to about 2021). For context, the study as a whole: In the newly diagnosed Graves' disease group, patients had been taking antithyroid drugs for less than 3 months. Persistent Graves' disease patients were compared with newly diagnosed Graves' disease patients by peripheral blood TCR sequencing and RNA sequencing. The study was registered as a clinical trial and conducted in China. A total of some 35 samples underwent TCR sequencing: around 13 from persistent and approximately 20 from newly diagnosed Graves' disease patients. Paper-wide results and their limitations: The small sample size was acknowledged by the authors as a limitation that may reduce accuracy. Sequencing and analysis were restricted to the TCR beta chain. The study examined only peripheral blood because the primary lesion, thyroid tissue, could not be accessed. More public clonotypes were shared among persistent patients (under 3,000) than among newly diagnosed patients (more than 900). Persistent disease showed preferential use of TRBV28, TRBJ1-2 and TRBJ2-5, whereas newly diagnosed disease favored TRBV20-1 and TRBJ2-1. Lower TCR Shannon entropy and fewer highly expanded clones were observed in persistent Graves' disease patients than in newly diagnosed patients, which suggested clonal expansion.

The library relied on multiplex PCR. Sequencing was performed on an Illumina HiSeq 4000. CDR3 regions were amplified by Arm-PCR with iRepertoire HTBI primers to construct TCR beta libraries. Gel purification was performed on PCR products prior to sequencing. Concerning the study's data processing: A total of under 80 TRBV and 14 TRBJ segments were identified across samples and were used for gene usage analysis of CDR3 amino acid clonotypes. Filtered high-quality paired reads were merged into contigs using COPE and FqMerger. BLAST was used to align contigs to IMGT TRBV, TRBD and TRBJ reference genes, and CDR3 was defined according to IMGT. Clonotypes above 0.1% frequency were classified as highly expanded clones. Shannon entropy was used to measure repertoire diversity, and the Gini coefficient was used to measure V-J evenness. Public clonotypes were defined as clonotypes shared by more than one individual. TCRdb handled the public reads itself, with Q25 trimming in fastp and clone calling in MiXCR, and kept productive beta chains. Duplicate CDR3 protein sequences are folded into a single record with the most common DNA and genes. For this entry, the V and J calls and clone size follow TCRdb and not the study's own pipeline. The sample table records a few hundred thousand distinct CDR3 sequences; approximately 20% of these occur just once. Together, the top ten hold approximately 20% of the sample.

The time point label for this specimen denotes: newly diagnosed GD, antithyroid drugs for less than 3 months. For both TCR sequencing and RNA sequencing, RNA was extracted from PBMCs in TRIzol. The diagnosis of Graves' disease was made according to American Thyroid Association guidelines. Recruitment of patients was carried out at an endocrinology department in Xi'an, China. Each patient gave around 9.2 milliliters of peripheral blood, collected in an EDTA anticoagulant tube. PBMCs were isolated by Ficoll Paque Plus density gradient separation without further T cell sorting. RNA quality was checked with an Agilent 2100 Bioanalyzer and agarose gel, and concentration with a NanoDrop 2000.

The TCR was taken from a female donor with Graves disease. This chain is built from TRBV29-1 and TRBJ2-7; 8 bases in the middle match TRBD1. This specimen was peripheral blood mononuclear cells (PBMCs), taken at new diagnosis, from a patient treated with antithyroid drugs. The DNA is TGCAGCTTATCGGCAGGGGGCGCGGGGGAGCAGTACTTC. This translates into CSLSAGGAGEQYF.